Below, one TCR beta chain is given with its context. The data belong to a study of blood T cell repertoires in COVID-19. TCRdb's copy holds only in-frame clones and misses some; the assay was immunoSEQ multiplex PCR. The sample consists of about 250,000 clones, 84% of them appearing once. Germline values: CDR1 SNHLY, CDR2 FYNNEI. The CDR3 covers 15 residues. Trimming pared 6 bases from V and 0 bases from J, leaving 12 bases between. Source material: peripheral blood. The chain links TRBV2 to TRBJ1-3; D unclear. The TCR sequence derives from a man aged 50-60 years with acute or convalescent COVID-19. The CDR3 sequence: CASREGRSSGNTIYF. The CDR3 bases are TGTGCCAGCAGAGAGGGCCGCAGCTCTGGAAACACCATATATTTT.